The present T cell receptor (beta chain) was sequenced within a study of tumor and adjacent non-tumor tissue in lung cancer. Background on the study: Patients were aged roughly 30 to 76, about 10 men and about 5 women, stage I to III. Study-wide findings and caveats: Tumor TCR diversity, when higher, was linked to shorter survival.

Looked up from germline, CDR1 is SGHAT and CDR2 is FQNNGV. The CDR3 is made up of 14 amino acids. RNA was extracted from bulk tissue without any cell sorting. Distant lung tissue was collected more than 3 cm away from the tumor edge. Between August and November 2014, newly diagnosed, chemotherapy-naive lung cancer patients underwent thoracic surgery in China. A modified ARM-PCR protocol with three rounds of nested PCR amplified TCRbeta. TCRdb reprocessed the multiplex PCR reads with MiXCR, giving one entry per CDR3 protein. Among 70,000 to 90,000 distinct CDR3 sequences listed, 70% to 90% were seen once. Note on this clonotype: Antigen unknown. Germline is not matched at one junction end, which may reflect a read error.

The V call is TRBV11-2, the J call TRBJ1-1; tentatively, D is TRBD1 (5 bases). This clonotype originated in a man in his 60s with non-small cell lung cancer. Sequenced: distant non-tumor lung tissue. The CDR3 DNA reads as TGTGCCAGCAGTTTAATCGGGAGGGGTACTGAAGCTTACTTT. This translates into CASSLIGRGTEAYF.